Shown below are 17 T cell receptor beta chains from a single sample sequenced in a study of T cells in localized non-small cell lung cancer. The repertoire was sequenced with immunoSEQ multiplex PCR; TCRdb's copy has only in-frame clones and lacks some. The sample records about 31,000 clones, roughly 87% being singletons. Specimen: peripheral blood mononuclear cells, collected before any cancer treatment. The source is a woman aged 40-69 years with stage III lung adenocarcinoma.

The gene calls are TRBV5-1 and TRBJ2-7, with D unclear. CDR3 length: 18 residues. Germline CDR1 is SGHRS and CDR2 is YFSETQ. V was clipped by 0 bases and J by 7 bases, with 26 bases between them. The chain's CDR3 is CASSLAVREQILKSEQYF. DNA of the CDR3: TGCGCCAGCAGCTTGGCGGTTAGGGAACAGATTCTTAAGAGTGAGCAGTACTTC.

This clone was seen just once. At one boundary the junction diverges from the germline segment, which might be a read error. The V call is TRBV20-1, the J call TRBJ2-7; tentatively, D is TRBD1 or TRBD2 (5 bases each). The CDR3 has 11 amino acids. Germline-derived CDR1 and CDR2 are DFQATT and SNEGSKA (reference sequence). CDR3 sequence: CSASSGDLHGF. The CDR3 DNA follows: TGCAGTGCTTCATCCGGGGACCTACACGGCTTC.

This chain connects TRBV27 to TRBJ2-1; 8 bases match TRBD1. The V gene end was trimmed by 5 bases and the J gene end by 7 bases; junction bases not matched to a gene: 10. The CDR3 runs 15 residues. The germline CDR1 and CDR2 sequences are MNHEY and SMNVEV (reference sequence). The CDR3 DNA is TGTGCCAGCAGTCCTAGGACAGGGAACACAAATGAGCAGTTCTTC. Translated, it gives CASSPRTGNTNEQFF.

About this clone itself: The sample has other DNA sequences that encode this CDR3 too. The genes are TRBV29-1 and TRBJ2-2; perhaps TRBD2 as D (5 bases). The V and J ends lost 5 bases and 2 bases respectively, with 12 bases between them. The germline CDR1 and CDR2 sequences are SQVTM and ANQGSEA. The CDR3 contains 14 residues. The CDR3 protein is CSVFSSTNTGELFF. CDR3 DNA: TGCAGCGTTTTCTCTAGCACAAACACCGGGGAGCTGTTTTTT.

V gene TRBV5-1 combines with J gene TRBJ2-3, with 11 bases fitting TRBD2. The CDR3 sequence is 14 residues long. Per the germline V gene, CDR1 is SGHRS and CDR2 is YFSETQ. V dropped 4 bases and J dropped 5; count of bases not matched to a gene: 3. The CDR3 loop reads CASSIAGGQDTQYF. The DNA for the CDR3 is TGCGCCAGCAGCATAGCGGGAGGGCAAGATACGCAGTATTTT.

CDR3 protein: CASKLAANTGELFF. The CDR3 DNA sequence: TGTGCCAGCAAGTTAGCGGCAAACACCGGGGAGCTGTTTTTT. The chain links TRBV7-2 to TRBJ2-2; tentatively, D is TRBD2 (6 bases). With 7 bases removed from V and 2 bases from J, the gap between germline ends came to 11 bases. CDR3 size: 14 residues. Germline assignment: CDR1 SGHTA and CDR2 FQGNSA.

The rearrangement joins TRBV9 to TRBJ2-4, with unresolved D. Trimming cost V 2 bases and J 8 bases, with 14 bases left between them. The CDR3 spans 14 residues. Germline V CDR1 and CDR2: SGDLS, YYNGEE. CDR3 in DNA: TGTGCCAGCAGCGTTGCCATCACAAGGGACATTCAGTACTTC. This sequence encodes CASSVAITRDIQYF.

This clone occurred once. The chain is built from TRBV9 and TRBJ2-7, with D hard to call. CDR1 is SGDLS, CDR2 YYNGEE, per germline. The germline V and J ends were trimmed by 0 bases and 9 bases, with 13 bases remaining between them. The CDR3 is 13 amino acids. The chain's CDR3 is CASSVERRVGQYF. The CDR3 bases are TGTGCCAGCAGCGTAGAGAGAAGGGTCGGGCAGTACTTC.

The chain uses TRBV2 and TRBJ1-1, with D possibly being TRBD1 (5 bases). V lost 3 bases and J 1 base, leaving 9 bases between the germline ends. CDR3 length equals 14 residues. In germline, CDR1 is SNHLY, CDR2 FYNNEI. Here the CDR3 DNA reads TGTGCCAGCAGTGAGAGTAGGGGGAACACTGAAGCTTTCTTT. Translating gives CASSESRGNTEAFF.

The count of this clone is one. The chain carries TRBV7-3 and TRBJ2-7; D may be TRBD1 or TRBD2 (5 bases each). The CDR3 loop spans 13 amino acids. The V gene lost 1 base and the J gene lost 9 bases, with 13 bases spanning the gap. CDR1 is SGHTA and CDR2 is FQGTGA in the germline V gene. The CDR3 region is CASSLSTRGVQYF. The DNA of the CDR3 is TGTGCCAGCAGCTTAAGTACTAGAGGGGTGCAGTACTTC.

CDR3 loop: CASSVAAQEPGELFF. The CDR3, as DNA: TGTGCCAGCAGCGTAGCTGCCCAGGAACCCGGGGAGCTGTTTTTT. The chain carries TRBV9 and TRBJ2-2; no clear D. The germline gives CDR1 SGDLS, CDR2 YYNGEE. Deletions cut 0 bases from V and 6 bases from J, with 12 bases between. The CDR3 is made up of 15 amino acids.

This sequence joins TRBV18 and TRBJ2-5; the match to TRBD1 covers 10 bases. The CDR3 is made up of 16 amino acids. The germline gives CDR1 KGHSH, CDR2 LQKENI. Trimming cost V 3 bases and J 1 base; bases outside gene matches: 5. CDR3 residues: CASSPLGQGLQETQYF. The CDR3 DNA follows: TGTGCCAGCTCACCCCTGGGACAGGGGCTCCAAGAGACCCAGTACTTC.

The chain combines TRBV21-1 with TRBJ2-6; the D call TRBD2 from the table was never checked on the DNA. TRBV21-1 is labeled a pseudogene. This CDR3 region has 16 residues. The CDR3: CAPSNSGYSGANVLTF. CDR3 bases: TGTGCCCCAAGCAATAGCGGTTACTCTGGGGCCAACGTCCTGACTTTC.

The CDR3 loop reads CASSLVRSSYNSPLHF. The CDR3 DNA follows: TGTGCCAGCAGCTTGGTGCGGAGCTCCTATAATTCACCCCTCCACTTT. V and J are TRBV5-6 and TRBJ1-6, with no clear D. Trimming took 0 bases from V and 0 from J, leaving 7 bases between them. Germline CDR1 reads SGHDT; CDR2 reads YYEEEE. CDR3 size: 16 residues.

The J gene is TRBJ2-5, the V gene TRBV30; 7 bases line up with TRBD2. The CDR3 spans 16 residues. Trimming at V came to 2 bases and at J to 4 bases, leaving 13 bases not matched to a gene. In germline, CDR1 is GTSNPN, CDR2 SVGIG (reference sequence). The CDR3 bases are TGTGCCTGGAGTATCCCAAGGGCTAGCGGCCGAGAGACCCAGTACTTC. Protein sequence: CAWSIPRASGRETQYF.

The V gene is TRBV28, the J gene TRBJ2-7; no definite D call. The germline V gene has CDR1 MDHEN and CDR2 SYDVKM. The CDR3 sequence is 12 residues long. V was shortened by 5 bases and J by 3 bases, with 8 bases between the two germline ends. The CDR3 loop is CASSGLIYEQYF. Here the CDR3 DNA reads TGTGCCAGCAGTGGGCTAATCTACGAGCAGTACTTC.

This chain links TRBV28 with TRBJ2-3; 13 positions match TRBD2. This CDR3 contains 16 residues. CDR1 and CDR2 (germline): MDHEN, SYDVKM. V lost 5 bases, J lost 1 base, and 3 bases stayed unmatched. The CDR3 spells CASSPGLAGGTDTQYF. CDR3 sequence (DNA): TGTGCCAGCAGTCCCGGACTAGCGGGAGGCACAGATACGCAGTATTTT.